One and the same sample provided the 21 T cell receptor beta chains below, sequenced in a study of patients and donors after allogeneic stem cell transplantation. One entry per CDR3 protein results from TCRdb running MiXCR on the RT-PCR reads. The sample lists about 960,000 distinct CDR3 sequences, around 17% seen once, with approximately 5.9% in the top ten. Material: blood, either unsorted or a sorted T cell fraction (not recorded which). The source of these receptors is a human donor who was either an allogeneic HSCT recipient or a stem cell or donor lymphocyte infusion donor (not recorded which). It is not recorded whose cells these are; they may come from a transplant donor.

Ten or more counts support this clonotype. This CDR3 reads CASSWRGPTEAFF. The DNA for the CDR3 is TGTGCCAGCTCTTGGAGGGGGCCCACTGAAGCTTTCTTT. The genes are TRBV6-2 or TRBV6-3 and TRBJ1-1, with 7 bases that match TRBD1. Trimming at V came to 8 bases and at J to 4 bases, leaving 7 bases not matched to a gene. Germline V CDR1 and CDR2: MNHEY, SVGEGT. The length of the CDR3 is 13 residues.

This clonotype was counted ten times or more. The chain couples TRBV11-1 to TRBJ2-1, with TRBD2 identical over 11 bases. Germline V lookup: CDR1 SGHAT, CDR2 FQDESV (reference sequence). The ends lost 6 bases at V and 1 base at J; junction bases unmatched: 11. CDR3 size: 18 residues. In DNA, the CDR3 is TGTGCCAGCAGTACGCAAGTAACTAGCGGGAGATCCTACAATGAGCAGTTCTTC. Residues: CASSTQVTSGRSYNEQFF.

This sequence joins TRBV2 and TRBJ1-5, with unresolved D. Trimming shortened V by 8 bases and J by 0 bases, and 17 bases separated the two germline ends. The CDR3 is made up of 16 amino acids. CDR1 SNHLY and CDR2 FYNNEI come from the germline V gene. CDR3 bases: TGTGCCAGCGGGTCGGGTACTACGAATAGCAATCAGCCCCAGCATTTT. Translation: CASGSGTTNSNQPQHF.

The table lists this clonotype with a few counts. In nucleotides, the CDR3 is TGCGCCAGCAGCCCGCTAAGTAGCGGGGTTAACAATGAGCAGTTCTTC. Translating gives CASSPLSSGVNNEQFF. The rearrangement links TRBV5-1 to TRBJ2-1, with TRBD2 matching over 8 bases. The length of the CDR3 is 16 residues. CDR1 SGHRS and CDR2 YFSETQ come from the germline V gene. Germline trimming cut 4 bases from V and 5 bases from J; bases unmatched to any gene: 11.

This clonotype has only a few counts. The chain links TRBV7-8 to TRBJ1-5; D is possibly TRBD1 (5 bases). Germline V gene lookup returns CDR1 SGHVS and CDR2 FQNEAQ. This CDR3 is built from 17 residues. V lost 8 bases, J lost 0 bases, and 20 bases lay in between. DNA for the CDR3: TGTGCCAGCTTACGACAGAGGGTAGATGTTAGCAATCAGCCCCAGCATTTT. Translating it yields CASLRQRVDVSNQPQHF.

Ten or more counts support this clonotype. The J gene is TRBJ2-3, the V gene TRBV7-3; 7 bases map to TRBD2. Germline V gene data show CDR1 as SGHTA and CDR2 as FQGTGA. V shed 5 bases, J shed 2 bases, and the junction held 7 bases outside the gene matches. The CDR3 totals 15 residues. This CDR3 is CASSLTGGSTDTQYF. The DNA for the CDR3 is TGTGCCAGCAGCCTGACGGGGGGATCCACAGATACGCAGTATTTT.

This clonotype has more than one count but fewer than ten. The CDR3 loop is CASSPDPANYGYTF. The CDR3 nucleotides read TGCGCCAGCAGCCCAGATCCGGCTAACTATGGCTACACCTTC. The chain is built from TRBV5-1 and TRBJ1-2; D remains ambiguous. Germline CDR1 reads SGHRS; CDR2 reads YFSETQ. Deletions cut 4 bases from V and 0 bases from J, with 10 bases between. The CDR3 runs 14 residues.

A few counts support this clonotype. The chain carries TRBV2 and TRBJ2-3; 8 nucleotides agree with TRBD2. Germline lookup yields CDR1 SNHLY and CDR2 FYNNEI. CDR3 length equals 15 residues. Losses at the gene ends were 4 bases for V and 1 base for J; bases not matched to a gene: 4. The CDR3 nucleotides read TGTGCCAGCAGTGGAGAGCGGGGGCGCACAGATACGCAGTATTTT. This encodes CASSGERGRTDTQYF. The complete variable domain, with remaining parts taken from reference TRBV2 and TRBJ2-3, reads EPEVTQTPSHQVTQMGQEVILRCVPISNHLYFYWYRQILGQKVEFLVSFYNNEISEKSEIFDDQFSVERPDGSNFTLKIRSTKLEDSAMYFCASSGERGRTDTQYFGPGTRLTVL.

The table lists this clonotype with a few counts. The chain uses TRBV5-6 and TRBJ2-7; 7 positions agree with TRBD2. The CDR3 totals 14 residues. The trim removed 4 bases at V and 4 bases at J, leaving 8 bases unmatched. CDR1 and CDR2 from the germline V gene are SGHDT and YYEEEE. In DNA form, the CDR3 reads TGTGCCAGCAGCCAAGCGGGACCTGATTACGAGCAGTACTTC. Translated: CASSQAGPDYEQYF. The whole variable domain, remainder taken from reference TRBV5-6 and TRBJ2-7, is DAGVTQSPTHLIKTRGQQVTLRCSPKSGHDTVSWYQQALGQGPQFIFQYYEEEERQRGNFPDRFSGHQFPNYSSELNVNALLLGDSALYLCASSQAGPDYEQYFGPGTRLTVT.

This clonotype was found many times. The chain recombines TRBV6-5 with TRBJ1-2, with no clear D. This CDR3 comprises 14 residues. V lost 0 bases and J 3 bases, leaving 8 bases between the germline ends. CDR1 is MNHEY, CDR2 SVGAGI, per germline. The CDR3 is CASSYSSEYYGYTF. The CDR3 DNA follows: TGTGCCAGCAGTTACTCTTCAGAATACTATGGCTACACCTTC.

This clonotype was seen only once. The CDR3 here is CASSVREKLFF. The CDR3 DNA follows: TGTGCCAGCAGTGTGCGTGAAAAACTGTTTTTT. V and J are TRBV12-3 or TRBV12-4 and TRBJ1-4; D remains ambiguous. The CDR3 runs 11 residues. V lost 5 bases to trimming and J lost 7 bases, with 5 bases between them.

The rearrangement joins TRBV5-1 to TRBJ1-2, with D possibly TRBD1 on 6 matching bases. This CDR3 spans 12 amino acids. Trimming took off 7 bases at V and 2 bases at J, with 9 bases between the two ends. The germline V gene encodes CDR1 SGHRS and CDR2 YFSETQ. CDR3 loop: CASRDTNYGYTF. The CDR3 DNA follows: TGCGCCAGCCGGGACACCAACTATGGCTACACCTTC.

CDR3 sequence (DNA): TGCGCCAGCAGCCAAGATTTGGGACTAGGGGAAGAGACCCAGTACTTC. This encodes CASSQDLGLGEETQYF. The chain joins TRBV4-1 to TRBJ2-5; 8 bases are a match to TRBD2. Germline V gene lookup returns CDR1 MGHRA and CDR2 YSYEKL. The CDR3 has 16 amino acids. V dropped 0 bases and J dropped 3; count of bases not matched to a gene: 6.

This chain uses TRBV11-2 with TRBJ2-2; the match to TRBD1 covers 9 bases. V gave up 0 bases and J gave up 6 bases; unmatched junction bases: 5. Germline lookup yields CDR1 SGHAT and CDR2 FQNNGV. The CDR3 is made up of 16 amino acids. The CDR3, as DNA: TGTGCCAGCAGCTTAGACGGGACAGGGTACTCCGGGGAGCTGTTTTTT. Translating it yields CASSLDGTGYSGELFF.

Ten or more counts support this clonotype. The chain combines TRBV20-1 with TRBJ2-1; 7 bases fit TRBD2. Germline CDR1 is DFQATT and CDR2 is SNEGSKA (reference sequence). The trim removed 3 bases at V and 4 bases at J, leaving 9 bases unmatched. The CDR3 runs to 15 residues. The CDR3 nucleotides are TGCAGTGCTAGCATTACCGCGGGAGTATACAATGAGCAGTTCTTC. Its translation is CSASITAGVYNEQFF.

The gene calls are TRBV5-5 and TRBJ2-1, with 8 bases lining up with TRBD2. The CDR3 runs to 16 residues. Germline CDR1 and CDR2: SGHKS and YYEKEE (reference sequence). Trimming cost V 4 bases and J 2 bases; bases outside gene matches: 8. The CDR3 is CASSVRTSIAYNEQFF. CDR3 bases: TGTGCCAGCAGCGTCAGGACTAGCATTGCCTACAATGAGCAGTTCTTC.

DNA of the CDR3: TGTGCCAGCAGTTTCCTAGGAAAACCGGGACTAAAATACGAGCAGTACTTC. The encoded protein is CASSFLGKPGLKYEQYF. This chain connects TRBV27 to TRBJ2-7, with 7 bases that match TRBD2. Per germline, CDR1 MNHEY and CDR2 SMNVEV (reference sequence). The CDR3 length is 17 residues. V shed 3 bases, J shed 4 bases, and the junction held 15 bases outside the gene matches.

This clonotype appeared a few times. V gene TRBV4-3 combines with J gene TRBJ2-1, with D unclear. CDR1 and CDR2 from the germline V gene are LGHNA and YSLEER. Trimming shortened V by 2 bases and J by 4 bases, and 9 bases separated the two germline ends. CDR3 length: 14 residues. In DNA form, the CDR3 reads TGCGCCAGCAGCCAAAGGGCAGAATACAATGAGCAGTTCTTC. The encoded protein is CASSQRAEYNEQFF.

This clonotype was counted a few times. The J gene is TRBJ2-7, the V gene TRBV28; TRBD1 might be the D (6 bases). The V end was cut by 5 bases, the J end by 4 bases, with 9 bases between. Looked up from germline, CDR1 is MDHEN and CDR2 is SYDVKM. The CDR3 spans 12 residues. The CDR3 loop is CASSGQIYEQYF. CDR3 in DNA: TGTGCCAGCAGTGGACAGATTTACGAGCAGTACTTC.

DNA of the CDR3: TGTGCCAGCAGCCTGGACAGTAAGCAGCCCCAGCATTTT. It is translated as CASSLDSKQPQHF. This chain joins TRBV7-9 and TRBJ1-5; D is perhaps TRBD1 (6 bases). V dropped 5 bases and J dropped 7 bases, with 12 bases sitting between them. The CDR3 consists of 13 residues. The germline gives CDR1 SEHNR, CDR2 FQNEAQ (reference sequence). The whole variable domain, filled in from reference TRBV7-9 and TRBJ1-5, reads DTGVSQNPRHKITKRGQNVTFRCDPISEHNRLYWYRQTLGQGPEFLTYFQNEAQLEKSRLLSDRFSAERPKGSFSTLEIQRTEQGDSAMYLCASSLDSKQPQHFGDGTRLSIL.

CDR3 amino acids: CASSLASTVEQFF. The CDR3 nucleotides read TGTGCCAGCAGCTTAGCGTCGACAGTTGAGCAGTTCTTC. The chain combines TRBV7-9 with TRBJ2-1, with D perhaps TRBD1 (5 bases). The CDR3 has 13 residues. Trimming took 0 bases from V and 9 from J, leaving 9 bases between them. Germline V gene lookup returns CDR1 SEHNR and CDR2 FQNEAQ (reference sequence).